This T cell receptor beta chain was sequenced in a study of breast tumors, draining lymph nodes, adjacent tissues. The CDR3 length is 13 residues. Germline V gives CDR1 LGHNA, CDR2 YNFKEQ. The V end lost 2 bases, the J end lost 3 bases, and 7 bases lay between the germline ends. The study's findings and limits: The lymph node origin of tumor T cells was framed as consistent with a hypothesis, not demonstrated. Compared with lymph nodes, tumors were less diverse; compared with nontumor tissue, more. Most tumor T cells seemingly derive from lymph node, then expand in tumor.

Of note for this clonotype: Its antigen remains unknown.

Via MiXCR, TCRdb re-called the multiplex PCR reads, giving one row per CDR3 protein. The sample lists 140,000 to 150,000 distinct CDR3 sequences; 30% to 35% were seen once. The lymph nodes were axillary draining lymph nodes from breast cancer patients. This clonotype was sampled from a female donor with breast cancer. Some clones in this sample may be carry-over from other donors' samples. This sequence joins TRBV4-2 and TRBJ2-5; TRBD1 might be the D (6 bases). The sequencing input was axillary lymph node tissue. In nucleotides, the CDR3 is TGTGCCAGCAGCCAATCAGGGGAAGAGACCCAGTACTTC. It yields the protein CASSQSGEETQYF.